Reported below is one TCR beta chain. The sample is drawn from a study of cytomegalovirus exposure and HLA in healthy donors. PCR involved 60 Vbeta and 13 Jbeta primers. Assay used: immunoSEQ multiplex PCR; TCRdb lists only in-frame clones, some missing. The table has approximately 140,000 clones, approximately 82% seen once; the top ten hold less than 2%. Germline V lookup: CDR1 SGHRS, CDR2 YFSETQ. The CDR3 length is 14 residues. The V gene end was trimmed by 4 bases and the J gene end by 7 bases; junction bases not matched to a gene: 2. The sample was PBMCs. This TCR derives from a woman in her forties in good health and CMV-seronegative. The chain carries TRBV5-1 and TRBJ1-4; the match to TRBD1 covers 12 bases. The CDR3 here is CASSGTGGSEKLFF. Written as DNA, the CDR3 is TGCGCCAGCAGCGGGACAGGGGGCAGTGAAAAACTGTTTTTT.